This TCR beta chain was identified in a study of blood T cells in healthy people across ages (dated by TCRdb to 2014 to 2015). General notes on the study: Template switching captured roughly one uniquely barcoded TCR beta cDNA molecule per two T cells in model experiments. Using deep sequencing normalized with unique cDNA molecular identifiers, the study measured how TCR beta repertoire diversity changes with age. Donors were grouped into four age groups: young (average approximately 16 years), middle-aged (less than 40), aged (about 60) and long-lived (around 82). To avoid experimental bias, donors of different ages were distributed randomly across sequencing lanes. For two donors (one aged 18 to 30 and one aged 80 or older), the study analyzed two additional independent replicas of 1 million unique cDNA reads from the same blood draw.

The study at large found these results: Estimates of total diversity based on one million sequenced T cells were regarded as lower bounds and as underestimates. Because the CMV infection status of the donors was unknown, age-related changes in expanded clonotypes may potentially have been confounded. Compared with the aged group, more naive CD4+ T cells, fewer expanded clones and increased TCR diversity were shown by the long-lived group, suggesting age selection. Observed TCR beta diversity per million T cells fell roughly linearly with age, and a significant reduction was already apparent by age about 36. There was a strong correlation between observed TCR beta diversity and the percentage of naive T cells measured by flow cytometry. Because profiling used bulk unsorted PBMCs, naive and antigen-experienced compartments could not be compared conclusively.

About this clonotype: Its target antigen remains unknown. No much larger clone exists at a distance of one base, and base qualities are not known.

V ends up 0 bases short and J 11 bases short, with an unmatched junction base count of 7. Inclusive of the bounding cysteine and phenylalanine, the CDR3 is 15 residues long. CDR3 DNA only is kept here, 45 bases in frame from base 1. Based on the germline V gene, the CDR1 and CDR2 sequences are SGDLS and YYNGEE. Donors were 39 systemically healthy Caucasian individuals from Russia aged roughly 6 to 100 years. Each donor gave roughly 9.5 milliliters of peripheral blood, collected into EDTA-treated Vacutainer tubes. Ficoll-Paque density-gradient centrifugation was used to isolate PBMCs, with at least 6.5 million obtained per sample. Trizol reagent was used to extract total RNA from the PBMCs, yielding at least 5 micrograms per sample. For every donor, flow cytometry on a PBMC aliquot measured the percentage of naive CD45RAhigh/CD27high T cells. The library was produced with 5' RACE. TCRdb names Illumina HiSeq 2500 as the instrument used. A second PCR of about 7 to 12 cycles was run with a J-beta primer mix and a sample-barcoded 5' primer. A template-switch 5' adaptor carrying 12 random nucleotides introduced a unique molecular identifier onto each TCR beta cDNA molecule. At least 3 million CDR3-containing paired-end reads were obtained from each sample. First-strand cDNA synthesis was performed from all RNA using the Mint cDNA synthesis kit, with priming by a TRBC-specific oligonucleotide. Following uracil-DNA glycosylase treatment, all cDNA underwent a first 18-cycle PCR with the universal primers M1SS and BC2_uni_R. The source study handled its data this way. Each sample was normalized by randomly selecting 1 million high-quality reads, each carrying a distinct molecular identifier. Reads sharing molecular identifiers were discarded rather than binned into consensus sequences. MiTCR, set to a Q25 quality threshold and the strictest error-elimination algorithm, was used for CDR3 identification, clonotype clustering and error correction. A nonparametric unseen species model with Euler transformation was used to estimate lower-bound total TCR beta diversity. TCRdb reanalyzed the raw reads on its own, using fastp at Q25 for trimming and MiXCR for clone calling, and kept in-frame beta chains. When rows share a CDR3 protein, they turn into one entry using the most common DNA and genes. Here the V and J calls rest on TCRdb's processing, not on the authors' analysis. For this sample there are hundreds of thousands of distinct CDR3 sequences; roughly half appear just once. The ten biggest clones cover 13% of the sample.

The sample comprised blood. This sequence originates from an elderly woman in good health. The sequence joins TRBV9 to TRBJ2-3, with TRBD2 identical over 12 junction bases. The CDR3 region reads CASSVAETSGGRQYF. The DNA sequence is given as TGTGCCAGCAGCGTAGCAGAAACTAGCGGGGGGAGGCAGTATTTT.